This T cell receptor beta chain was sequenced for a study of metastatic and nonmetastatic thyroid tumors. On this clone: Since a much larger clone is just one base distant, this may be a read error.

TCRdb reassembled clones from the PCR reads with MiXCR. Among under 75,000 clones, 18% were seen once, and the ten largest hold 9.5% to 15%. V lost 5 bases and J lost 5, with 18 bases in between. CDR1 and CDR2 from the germline V gene are PRHDT and FYEKMQ (reference sequence). The CDR3 runs to 15 residues. Not a single patient had been given any form of treatment at any point before undergoing thyroid surgery. The TCR comes from a female donor with papillary thyroid cancer or a benign thyroid nodule (not recorded which). Some clones in this sample may be carry-over from other donors' samples. The chain carries TRBV13 and TRBJ2-5; D is perhaps TRBD1 or TRBD2 (5 bases each). Sequencing was performed on blood. CDR3 bases: TGTGCCAGCAGCCCCCCCGGGGCGACCGGGGAGACCCAGTACTTC. This codes for CASSPPGATGETQYF.